This T cell receptor beta chain was sequenced during a study of OX40 agonist ivuxolimab in advanced cancers. As for the study in general: It was permissible to have had prior anti-PD-1, anti-PD-L1 or anti-CTLA-4 therapy, and 40% had some. In three patients, partial responses were observed, one with hepatocellular carcinoma and two with cutaneous melanoma. Findings of the study overall: The mean number of expanded clones was higher in CD8+ T cells than in CD4+.

Samples were taken at baseline and on day 1 of cycles 4 and 7. Libraries were prepared by immunoSEQ multiplex PCR; TCRdb keeps only in-frame clonotypes and omits some of them. The sample has about 44,000 clones; under 90% are singletons. Concerning this clone: The antigen is unknown.

The clonotype was recovered from an adult with an advanced solid tumor such as melanoma, head and neck, liver or kidney cancer. The specimen comprised CD4+ or CD8+ T cells sorted from blood, sampled in a trial of the OX40 agonist ivuxolimab.

CDR3 in DNA: TGTGCCAGCAAGCGCTCTTCGAACACCGGGGAGCTGTTTTTT. Translated, it gives CASKRSSNTGELFF. The chain is built from TRBV2 and TRBJ2-2; D not certain. Germline V gene data show CDR1 as SNHLY and CDR2 as FYNNEI. This CDR3 contains 14 residues. V lost 7 bases and J lost 0, with 9 bases in between.